The 20 T cell receptor beta chains reported below all come from one sample, sequenced in a study of cytomegalovirus exposure and HLA in healthy donors. The PCR employed 60 Vbeta primers together with 13 Jbeta primers. Profiled with immunoSEQ multiplex PCR; TCRdb holds only in-frame clones, not every one. Among 150,000 to 200,000 clones listed, over 80% were seen once. Input material: PBMCs. The receptors were gathered from a woman between 18 and 29 years old in good health and CMV-seronegative.

This sequence joins TRBV19 and TRBJ1-1; D perhaps matches TRBD1 (5 bases). The germline V and J ends were trimmed by 5 bases and 6 bases, with 13 bases remaining between them. The germline CDR1 and CDR2 sequences are LNHDA and SQIVND (reference sequence). This CDR3 has 13 residues. The CDR3 DNA sequence: TGTGCCAGTAGTCAGCAGGGATCGGCTGAAGCTTTCTTT. Translation gives CASSQQGSAEAFF.

The CDR3 is CASTRISGGQDTQYF. The CDR3 DNA reads TGTGCCAGCACGCGAATTAGCGGGGGCCAGGATACGCAGTATTTT. This chain links TRBV2 with TRBJ2-3; 9 nucleotides match TRBD2. This CDR3 has 15 amino acids. V trimming: 7 bases; J trimming: 6 bases; junction bases outside the gene matches: 11. CDR1 is SNHLY and CDR2 is FYNNEI in the germline V gene.

V and J are TRBV18 and TRBJ2-7, with D possibly matching TRBD1 (6 bases). The germline V gene has CDR1 KGHSH and CDR2 LQKENI. V gave up 2 bases and J gave up 3 bases, with 11 bases separating them. This CDR3 is 14 amino acids long. This chain's CDR3 is CASSPKTGLYEQYF. The CDR3 coding sequence is TGTGCCAGCTCACCAAAGACAGGCCTCTACGAGCAGTACTTC.

This clone was observed a few times. The V and J genes are TRBV7-9 and TRBJ2-2; 9 nucleotides align to TRBD1. Losses at the gene ends were 4 bases for V and 3 bases for J; bases not matched to a gene: 3. CDR1 is SEHNR and CDR2 is FQNEAQ in the germline V gene (reference sequence). There are 15 residues in the CDR3. The DNA for the CDR3 is TGTGCCAGCAGCTCCGGGACAGGGTACACCGGGGAGCTGTTTTTT. Encoded protein: CASSSGTGYTGELFF.

The chain couples TRBV4-1 to TRBJ2-7, with D perhaps matching TRBD2 (7 bases). V lost 1 base to trimming and J lost 2 bases, with 15 bases between them. There are 16 residues in the CDR3. Per germline, CDR1 MGHRA and CDR2 YSYEKL. The CDR3 is CASSQGLGGLTYEQYF. The CDR3, as DNA: TGCGCCAGCAGCCAAGGGCTCGGGGGGCTTACCTACGAGCAGTACTTC.

The V call is TRBV5-8, the J call TRBJ1-1, with 11 bases aligning to TRBD1. Germline assignment: CDR1 SGHTS and CDR2 YDEGEE. V lost 5 bases and J lost 8; bases outside the gene matches: 5. This CDR3 has 13 amino acids. The CDR3 DNA follows: TGTGCCAGCAGATCCGGACAGGGGGCGGAAGCTTTCTTT. It yields the protein CASRSGQGAEAFF.

V is TRBV4-1 and J is TRBJ2-7; D might be TRBD2 (5 bases). The CDR3 spans 15 residues. Trimming stripped 1 base from V and 4 bases from J, with 14 bases between. The germline V gene has CDR1 MGHRA and CDR2 YSYEKL. In DNA form, the CDR3 reads TGCGCCAGCAGCCAAGTCTTAGCGACCGGGTACGAGCAGTACTTC. It codes for CASSQVLATGYEQYF.

The chain uses TRBV30 and TRBJ1-2; 7 bases align to TRBD1. The V gene end was trimmed by 2 bases and the J gene end by 4 bases; junction bases not matched to a gene: 4. The CDR3 is made up of 13 amino acids. The germline CDR1 and CDR2 sequences are GTSNPN and SVGIG (reference sequence). This CDR3 reads CAWSQGDGYGYTF. DNA of the CDR3: TGTGCCTGGAGTCAGGGGGATGGCTATGGCTACACCTTC.

Details on this clone: Germline and junction disagree at one end, which may indicate a read error. The V and J genes are TRBV18 and TRBJ2-6; TRBD1 might be the D (5 bases). The CDR3 runs to 15 residues. The V gene's germline CDR1 is KGHSH and CDR2 LQKENI. The CDR3 region has the DNA TGTGCCAGCTCACCACCGTCAGGGTACACCAACGGCCTGACTTTC. Its protein product is CASSPPSGYTNGLTF.

This clone was detected only once. The CDR3 sequence is CASSSGGGYGYTF. As DNA, the CDR3 is TGTGCCAGCAGCTCAGGGGGCGGGTATGGCTACACCTTC. V gene TRBV5-4 combines with J gene TRBJ1-2, with 8 bases aligning to TRBD1. The CDR3 consists of 13 residues. Trimming at V came to 3 bases and at J to 5 bases, leaving 3 bases not matched to a gene. Germline V CDR1 and CDR2: SGHNT, YYREEE (reference sequence).

The V gene is TRBV28, the J gene TRBJ2-7; TRBD1 matches at 7 bases. Trimming took 8 bases from V and 4 from J; bases not matched to a gene: 8. The CDR3 runs 13 residues. CDR1 and CDR2 (germline): MDHEN, SYDVKM. CDR3 protein: CASHSGQDYEQYF. The CDR3 region has the DNA TGTGCCAGCCACTCAGGACAGGATTACGAGCAGTACTTC. Filled out from reference TRBV28 and TRBJ2-7, the complete variable domain reads DVKVTQSSRYLVKRTGEKVFLECVQDMDHENMFWYRQDPGLGLRLIYFSYDVKMKEKGDIPEGYSVSREKKERFSLILESASTNQTSMYLCASHSGQDYEQYFGPGTRLTVT.

This chain connects TRBV21-1 to TRBJ2-5; the table's D gene call, TRBD1, was not cross checked with the DNA. With the DNA end fitting TRBJ2-7 better, the J assignment may be wrong. TRBV21-1 is termed a pseudogene. The CDR3 contains 15 residues. The DNA for the CDR3 is TGTGCCAGCAGCACCACCCAGGGCCCCTCCTACGAGCAGTACTTC. Residues: CASSTTQGPSYEQYF.

The J gene is TRBJ1-1, the V gene TRBV30; D is ambiguous. CDR1 and CDR2 (germline): GTSNPN, SVGIG (reference sequence). Trimming removed 2 bases from V and 1 base from J, with 11 bases in between. The length of the CDR3 is 14 residues. The CDR3 sequence: CAWSWRGRNTEAFF. Written as DNA, the CDR3 is TGTGCCTGGAGTTGGCGGGGAAGGAACACTGAAGCTTTCTTT.

CDR3: CASSSRTGGSGNTIYF. The DNA for the CDR3 is TGTGCCAGCAGTTCGCGGACAGGGGGCTCTGGAAACACCATATATTTT. The chain couples TRBV6-6 to TRBJ1-3; 10 bases fit TRBD1. The CDR3 totals 16 residues. The germline V gene encodes CDR1 MNHNY and CDR2 SVGAGI (reference sequence). Trimming at V came to 4 bases and at J to 0 bases, leaving 3 bases not matched to a gene.

The chain couples TRBV28 to TRBJ1-2; TRBD1 matches at 7 bases. V gave up 4 bases and J gave up 7 bases; unmatched junction bases: 9. This CDR3 is built from 14 residues. The germline V gene encodes CDR1 MDHEN and CDR2 SYDVKM. The CDR3 is CASSSPDRLSGYTF. CDR3 in DNA: TGTGCCAGCAGTTCCCCGGACAGGCTCTCTGGCTACACCTTC.

The count of this clone is one. The J gene is TRBJ2-2, the V gene TRBV5-1, with unresolved D. Germline-derived CDR1 and CDR2 are SGHRS and YFSETQ. V was cut by 1 base and J by 4 bases, with 11 bases left in between. The CDR3 covers 15 residues. CDR3 protein: CASSLKYLGTGELFF. CDR3 DNA: TGCGCCAGCAGCTTGAAATATCTCGGCACCGGGGAGCTGTTTTTT.

This sequence joins TRBV6-1 and TRBJ2-7, with 8 bases fitting TRBD1. The CDR3 has 13 amino acids. The trim removed 7 bases at V and 4 bases at J, leaving 6 bases unmatched. CDR1 and CDR2 from the germline V gene are MNHNS and SASEGT. CDR3 sequence: CASIEGTGYEQYF. CDR3 in DNA: TGTGCCAGCATCGAGGGGACAGGTTACGAGCAGTACTTC.

With respect to this clone: An end of the junction differs from the germline gene, which may be a read error. This rearrangement joins TRBV7-9 to TRBJ2-4, with D maybe TRBD1 (6 bases). Germline assignment: CDR1 SEHNR and CDR2 FQNEAQ (reference sequence). The CDR3 loop spans 14 amino acids. CDR3 amino acids: CSSSSTGITTIQYF. CDR3 nucleotides: TGTTCCAGCAGCTCTACAGGGATCACGACCATTCAGTACTTC. Using reference TRBV7-9 and TRBJ2-4 for the parts outside the CDR3, the full variable domain is DTGVSQNPRHKITKRGQNVTFRCDPISEHNRLYWYRQTLGQGPEFLTYFQNEAQLEKSRLLSDRFSAERPKGSFSTLEIQRTEQGDSAMYLCSSSSTGITTIQYFGAGTRLSVL.

V usage is TRBV2 and J usage is TRBJ1-2; D possibly corresponds to TRBD1 (5 bases). CDR1 is SNHLY, CDR2 FYNNEI, per germline. The CDR3 totals 14 residues. The V end was cut by 1 base, the J end by 8 bases, with 14 bases between. The CDR3 DNA reads as TGTGCCAGCAGTGAAGGGGGCAGTCTGGGCGGCTACACCTTC. The encoded protein is CASSEGGSLGGYTF.

This clone has only one observation. The gene calls are TRBV11-2 and TRBJ1-2; 8 bases are a match to TRBD1. This CDR3 has 15 amino acids. Germline CDR1 is SGHAT and CDR2 is FQNNGV. The V gene end was trimmed by 0 bases and the J gene end by 4 bases; junction bases not matched to a gene: 4. CDR3 nucleotides: TGTGCCAGCAGCTTAGAACAGGACAGGGCCTATGGCTACACCTTC. Its translation is CASSLEQDRAYGYTF.